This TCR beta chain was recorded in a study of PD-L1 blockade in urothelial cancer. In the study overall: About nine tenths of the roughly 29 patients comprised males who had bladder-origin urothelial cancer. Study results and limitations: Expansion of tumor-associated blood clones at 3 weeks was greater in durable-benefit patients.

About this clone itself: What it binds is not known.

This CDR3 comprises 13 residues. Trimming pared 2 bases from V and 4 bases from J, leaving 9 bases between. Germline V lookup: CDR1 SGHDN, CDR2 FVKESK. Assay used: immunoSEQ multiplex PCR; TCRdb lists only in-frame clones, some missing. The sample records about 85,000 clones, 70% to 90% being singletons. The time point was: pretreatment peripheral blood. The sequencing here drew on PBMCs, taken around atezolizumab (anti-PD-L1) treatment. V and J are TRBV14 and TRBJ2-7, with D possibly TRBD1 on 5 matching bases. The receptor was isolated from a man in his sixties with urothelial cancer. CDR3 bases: TGTGCCAGCAGCCAACAGGGTTTGTACGAGCAGTACTTC. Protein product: CASSQQGLYEQYF.